The 4 T cell receptor beta chains below all came from one sample that was sequenced in a study of OX40 agonist ivuxolimab in advanced cancers. Assay: immunoSEQ multiplex PCR; the TCRdb copy retains only in-frame clones and omits some. The table has 70,000 to 100,000 clones, 80% to 90% seen once. The source was CD4+ or CD8+ T cells sorted from blood, collected in a trial of the OX40 agonist ivuxolimab. The source is an adult with an advanced solid tumor such as melanoma, head and neck, liver or kidney cancer.

The chain joins TRBV5-1 to TRBJ1-6, with D possibly being TRBD1 (5 bases). The CDR3 covers 15 residues. The ends were cut back, 3 bases at V and 7 bases at J, with 14 bases in the middle. Germline V lookup: CDR1 SGHRS, CDR2 YFSETQ. DNA of the CDR3: TGCGCCAGCAGCTCCCAATCGGACACGAATTCACCCCTCCACTTT. This sequence encodes CASSSQSDTNSPLHF.

The V call is TRBV9, the J call TRBJ1-4, with D unresolved. The CDR3 is 15 residues long. Germline lookup yields CDR1 SGDLS and CDR2 YYNGEE. V was shortened by 0 bases and J by 8 bases, with 14 bases between the two germline ends. The CDR3 DNA reads TGTGCCAGCAGCGTAGATCGGGGAGGTGGGGAAAAACTGTTTTTT. It is translated as CASSVDRGGGEKLFF.

The rearrangement links TRBV7-3 to TRBJ2-1, with 13 nucleotides matching TRBD2. CDR1 and CDR2 from the germline V gene are SGHTA and FQGTGA. The V and J ends lost 3 bases and 10 bases, in that order; junction bases with no gene match: 6. The CDR3 spans 15 residues. CDR3 sequence (DNA): TGTGCCAGCAGCTTCCCACTAGCGGGGGGGCAAGAGCAGTTCTTC. This encodes CASSFPLAGGQEQFF.

The chain joins TRBV6-5 to TRBJ1-1, with 7 positions matching TRBD1. The CDR3 runs 13 residues. Trimming at V came to 6 bases and at J to 3 bases, leaving 4 bases not matched to a gene. Germline CDR1 is MNHEY and CDR2 is SVGAGI. The CDR3 here is CASSPTGDTEAFF. As DNA, the CDR3 is TGTGCCAGCAGCCCTACAGGGGACACTGAAGCTTTCTTT.